One sample yielded the 14 T cell receptor beta chains listed below, sequenced in a study of blood T cell repertoires in COVID-19. Using immunoSEQ multiplex PCR, the repertoire was profiled, and TCRdb retains in-frame clones only, with some absent. The sample carries over 250,000 clones, around 84% recorded once. Sequences were obtained from peripheral blood. The receptors derive from a human donor with COVID-19, enrolled during active disease. The donor label of this sample is uncertain.

The rearrangement links TRBV5-1 to TRBJ2-1, with TRBD2 matching over 9 bases. V gave up 0 bases and J gave up 9 bases; unmatched junction bases: 7. This CDR3 is built from 15 residues. Germline CDR1 is SGHRS and CDR2 is YFSETQ. CDR3 coding DNA: TGCGCCAGCAGCTTGGATGGCGGGAGGGCTGGTGAGCAGTTCTTC. Amino acids: CASSLDGGRAGEQFF.

This sequence joins TRBV18 and TRBJ2-1; 7 bases are shared with TRBD2. The junction had 16 bases not matched to a gene; V was cut back by 6 bases and J by 8 bases. The CDR3 is 16 amino acids. Germline-derived CDR1 and CDR2 are KGHSH and LQKENI. The CDR3 sequence: CASSLYTGGRSDEQFF. CDR3 DNA: TGTGCCAGCTCGCTCTACACGGGGGGTAGGTCGGATGAGCAGTTCTTC.

J is TRBJ2-7 and V is TRBV29-1; D possibly corresponds to TRBD1 (5 bases). With 4 bases removed from V and 1 base from J, the gap between germline ends came to 11 bases. The CDR3 spans 13 residues. CDR1 is SQVTM and CDR2 is ANQGSEA in the germline V gene. CDR3 loop: CSVGGIGSYEQYF. In nucleotides, the CDR3 is TGCAGCGTTGGGGGCATCGGATCCTACGAGCAGTACTTC.

Worth noting for this clone: At one end, the junction sequence differs from germline, possibly due to a read error. The V and J genes are TRBV6-1 and TRBJ1-3, with 8 bases aligning to TRBD1. The V gene's germline CDR1 is MNHNS and CDR2 SASEGT. This CDR3 spans 16 amino acids. CDR3 bases: TGTGCCAGCCGTGACACAGGGGGAGGCTCTGGAAACACCATATATTTT. It yields the protein CASRDTGGGSGNTIYF.

This chain joins TRBV5-4 and TRBJ2-7, with a weak D call TRBD2 (5 bases). V was shortened by 5 bases and J by 7 bases, with 13 bases between the two germline ends. The CDR3 loop spans 12 amino acids. Germline-derived CDR1 and CDR2 are SGHNT and YYREEE (reference sequence). DNA of the CDR3: TGTGCCAGCAGTTTTGATCGGAGGGAGCAGTACTTC. It encodes CASSFDRREQYF.

The rearrangement joins TRBV12-3 or TRBV12-4 to TRBJ1-2; D is uncertain. The CDR3 length is 13 residues. The V gene lost 7 bases and the J gene lost 9 bases, with 18 bases spanning the gap. CDR3 sequence reads: CASNLGREYRYTF. The DNA for the CDR3 is TGTGCCAGCAACTTAGGGAGAGAGTATCGCTACACCTTC.

V is TRBV7-9 and J is TRBJ1-3; no definite D call. The V and J ends lost 1 base and 6 bases respectively, with 4 bases between them. CDR3 length: 12 amino acids. Germline-derived CDR1 and CDR2 are SEHNR and FQNEAQ (reference sequence). CDR3 nucleotides: TGTGCCAGCAGCTTAGGGCTAAACACCATATATTTT. It codes for CASSLGLNTIYF.

In its sample, this clone was seen a few times. The chain joins TRBV27 to TRBJ2-2; 9 bases fit TRBD1. V shed 7 bases, J shed 5 bases, and the junction held 11 bases outside the gene matches. The CDR3 sequence is 16 residues long. In germline, CDR1 is MNHEY, CDR2 SMNVEV (reference sequence). The CDR3 spells CASTTRQDRGTGELFF. The CDR3 DNA reads TGTGCCAGCACCACCCGGCAGGACAGGGGTACCGGGGAGCTGTTTTTT.

This rearrangement joins TRBV5-1 to TRBJ2-1; TRBD2 aligns across 9 bases. V lost 4 bases, J lost 8 bases, and 13 bases stayed unmatched. CDR1 SGHRS and CDR2 YFSETQ come from the germline V gene. This CDR3 is 16 amino acids long. In DNA, the CDR3 is TGCGCCAGCAGCCCTACCTTGGGGACTAGCTTCGATGAGCAGTTCTTC. Protein product: CASSPTLGTSFDEQFF.

The chain has TRBV2 and TRBJ1-2; D possibly corresponds to TRBD1 (6 bases). CDR3 length: 15 amino acids. Deletions cut 8 bases from V and 14 bases from J, with 30 bases between. In germline, CDR1 is SNHLY, CDR2 FYNNEI. This chain's CDR3 is CASAREPTTGGVLTF. CDR3 nucleotide sequence: TGTGCCAGCGCCCGCGAGCCCACGACAGGTGGGGTGTTGACCTTC.

The chain is built from TRBV7-9 and TRBJ2-2, with 8 bases that match TRBD2. V gave up 4 bases and J gave up 6 bases; unmatched junction bases: 10. The V gene's germline CDR1 is SEHNR and CDR2 FQNEAQ (reference sequence). This CDR3 region has 16 residues. The CDR3 DNA reads as TGTGCCAGCAGCTCTCGGGGGGGCGTATGGCCCGGGGAGCTGTTTTTT. It encodes CASSSRGGVWPGELFF.

At least ten counts were recorded for this clone. J is TRBJ2-4 and V is TRBV5-3; perhaps TRBD1 as D (6 bases). TRBV5-3 is classed as an ORF, of uncertain function. The germline V and J ends were trimmed by 7 bases and 1 base, with 9 bases remaining between them. CDR3 size: 13 residues. Here the CDR3 DNA reads TGTGCCAGACCCGACAGGGCCAAAAACATTCAGTACTTC. As protein: CARPDRAKNIQYF.

The chain is built from TRBV5-1 and TRBJ2-7; the match to TRBD2 covers 7 bases. The V and J ends lost 5 bases and 2 bases, in that order; junction bases with no gene match: 10. The CDR3 runs 15 residues. Germline values: CDR1 SGHRS, CDR2 YFSETQ. The CDR3 nucleotides read TGCGCCAGCAGATTATCTAGCGGAGCCCCCTACGAGCAGTACTTC. Its protein is CASRLSSGAPYEQYF.

About this clone: A read error may produce the germline difference seen at one junction end. V usage is TRBV30 and J usage is TRBJ2-3; TRBD1 agrees at 8 bases. The CDR3 consists of 13 residues. CDR1 and CDR2 (germline): GTSNPN, SVGIG (reference sequence). The CDR3 here is CAWSEQGTGTQYF. The CDR3 nucleotides are TGTGCCTGGAGTGAACAGGGGACAGGTACGCAGTATTTT.